This T cell receptor beta chain was captured in a study of blood T cell repertoires in COVID-19. Study-wide context: Samples of COVID-19 (acute and convalescent) were obtained from the United States, Italy and Spain. T cells, B-cell-depleted T cells, or PBMCs supplied cDNA or gDNA.

Methods used by the authors: Amplification of reference gene primers was used by the study to estimate nucleated cell counts. The protocol was immunoSEQ multiplex PCR, while the TCRdb copy is restricted to in-frame clones and leaves out a portion. For V, J and clone size, that table is used; D and trimming come from the DNA. This table holds around 200,000 clones, around 83% found once. This clone showed up just a few times. The germline CDR1 and CDR2 sequences are SNHLY and FYNNEI. Trimming at V came to 6 bases and at J to 9 bases, leaving 9 bases not matched to a gene. This CDR3 contains 15 residues.

The chain is built from TRBV2 and TRBJ1-6, with 9 bases lining up with TRBD1. Specimen: peripheral blood. The clonotype comes from a man in his forties with active or convalescent COVID-19. This CDR3 is CASRDTGGDFSPLHF. The CDR3 coding sequence is TGTGCCAGCAGAGATACAGGGGGCGATTTTTCACCCCTCCACTTT.